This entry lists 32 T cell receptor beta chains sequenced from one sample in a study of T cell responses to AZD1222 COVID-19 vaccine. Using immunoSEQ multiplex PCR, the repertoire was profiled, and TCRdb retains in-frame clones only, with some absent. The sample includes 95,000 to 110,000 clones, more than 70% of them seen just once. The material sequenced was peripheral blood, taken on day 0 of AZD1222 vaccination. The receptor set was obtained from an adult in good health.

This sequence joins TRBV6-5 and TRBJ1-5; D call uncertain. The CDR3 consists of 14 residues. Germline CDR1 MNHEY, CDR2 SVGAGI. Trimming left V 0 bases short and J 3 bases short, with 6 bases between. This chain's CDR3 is CASSYSRDNQPQHF. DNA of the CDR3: TGTGCCAGCAGTTACTCGAGGGACAATCAGCCCCAGCATTTT.

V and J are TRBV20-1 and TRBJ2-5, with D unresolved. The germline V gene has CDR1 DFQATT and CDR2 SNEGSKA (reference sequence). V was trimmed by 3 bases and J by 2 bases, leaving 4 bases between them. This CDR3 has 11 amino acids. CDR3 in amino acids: CSARAQETQYF. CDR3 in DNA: TGCAGTGCTAGGGCACAAGAGACCCAGTACTTC.

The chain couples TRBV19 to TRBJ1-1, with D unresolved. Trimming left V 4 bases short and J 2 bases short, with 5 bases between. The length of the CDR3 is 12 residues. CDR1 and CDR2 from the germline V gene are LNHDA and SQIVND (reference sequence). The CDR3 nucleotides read TGTGCCAGTAGTAATCTCAACACTGAAGCTTTCTTT. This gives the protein CASSNLNTEAFF.

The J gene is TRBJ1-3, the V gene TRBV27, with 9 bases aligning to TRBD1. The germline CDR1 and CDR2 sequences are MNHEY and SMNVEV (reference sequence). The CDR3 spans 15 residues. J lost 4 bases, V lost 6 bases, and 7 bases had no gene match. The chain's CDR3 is CASSHGQGTGNTIYF. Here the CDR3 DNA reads TGTGCCAGCAGCCACGGACAGGGGACGGGAAACACCATATATTTT.

The CDR3 spells CASRERAGLRGRNTEAFF. Written as DNA, the CDR3 is TGTGCCAGCCGCGAACGAGCAGGGCTTAGGGGGCGGAACACTGAAGCTTTCTTT. V and J are TRBV19 and TRBJ1-1; TRBD1 aligns across 7 bases. J was trimmed by 1 base and V by 9 bases; bases with no gene match: 20. In germline, CDR1 is LNHDA, CDR2 SQIVND (reference sequence). The CDR3 runs to 18 residues.

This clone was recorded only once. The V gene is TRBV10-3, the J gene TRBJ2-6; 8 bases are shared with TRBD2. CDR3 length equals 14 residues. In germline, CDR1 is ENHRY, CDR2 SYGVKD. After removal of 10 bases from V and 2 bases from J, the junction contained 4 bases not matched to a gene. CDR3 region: CASYSGAGANVLTF. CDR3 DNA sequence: TGTGCCAGTTATAGCGGGGCTGGGGCCAACGTCCTGACTTTC.

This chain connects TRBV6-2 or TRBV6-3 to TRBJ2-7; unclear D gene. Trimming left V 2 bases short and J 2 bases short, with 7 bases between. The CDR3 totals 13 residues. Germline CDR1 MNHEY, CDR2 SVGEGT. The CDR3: CASSYRATYEQYF. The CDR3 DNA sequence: TGTGCCAGCAGTTACCGGGCTACCTACGAGCAGTACTTC.

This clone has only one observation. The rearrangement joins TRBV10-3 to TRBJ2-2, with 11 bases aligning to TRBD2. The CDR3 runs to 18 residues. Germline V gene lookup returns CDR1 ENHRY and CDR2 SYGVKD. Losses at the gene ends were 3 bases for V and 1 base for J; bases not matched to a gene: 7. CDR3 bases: TGTGCCATCAGTGAAGAACTAGCGGGAGCGATGAACACCGGGGAGCTGTTTTTT. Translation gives CAISEELAGAMNTGELFF.

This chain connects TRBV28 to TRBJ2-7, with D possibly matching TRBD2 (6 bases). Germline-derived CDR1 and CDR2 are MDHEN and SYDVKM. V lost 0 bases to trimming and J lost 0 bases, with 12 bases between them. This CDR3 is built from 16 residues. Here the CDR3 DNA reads TGTGCCAGCAGTTTATGGGGCGGGGTGAGCTCCTACGAGCAGTACTTC. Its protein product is CASSLWGGVSSYEQYF.

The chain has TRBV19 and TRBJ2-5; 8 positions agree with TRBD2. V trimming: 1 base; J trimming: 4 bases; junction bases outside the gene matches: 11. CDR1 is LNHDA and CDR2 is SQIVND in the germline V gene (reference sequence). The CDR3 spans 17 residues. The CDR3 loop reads CASSIGLAGLGGETQYF. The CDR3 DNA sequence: TGTGCCAGTAGTATAGGGTTAGCGGGACTAGGAGGAGAGACCCAGTACTTC.

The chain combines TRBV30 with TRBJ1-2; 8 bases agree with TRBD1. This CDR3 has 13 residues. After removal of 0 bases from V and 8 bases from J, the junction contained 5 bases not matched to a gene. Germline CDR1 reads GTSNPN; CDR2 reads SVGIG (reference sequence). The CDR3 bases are TGTGCCTGGAGTGTAGCACAGGGGGGCGGCTACACCTTC. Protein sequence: CAWSVAQGGGYTF.

CDR3 amino acids: CASSITGSSGNTIYF. As DNA, the CDR3 is TGTGCCAGTAGTATTACAGGGTCCTCTGGAAACACCATATATTTT. This rearrangement joins TRBV19 to TRBJ1-3, with D tentatively TRBD1 (6 bases). The V end lost 3 bases, the J end lost 0 bases, and 9 bases lay between the germline ends. This CDR3 has 15 amino acids. CDR1 and CDR2 from the germline V gene are LNHDA and SQIVND (reference sequence).

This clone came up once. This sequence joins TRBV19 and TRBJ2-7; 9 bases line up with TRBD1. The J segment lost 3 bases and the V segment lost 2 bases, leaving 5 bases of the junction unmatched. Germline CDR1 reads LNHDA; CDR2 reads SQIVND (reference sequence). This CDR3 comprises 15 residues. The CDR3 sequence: CASSIRMDRGYEQYF. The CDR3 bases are TGTGCCAGTAGTATACGGATGGACAGGGGCTACGAGCAGTACTTC.

In DNA, the CDR3 is TGTGCCAGCAGCCCCAAGTGGGCCGGACTACACTACAATGAGCAGTTCTTC. Residues: CASSPKWAGLHYNEQFF. The chain recombines TRBV13 with TRBJ2-1, with D tentatively TRBD2 (6 bases). The V gene's germline CDR1 is PRHDT and CDR2 FYEKMQ (reference sequence). This CDR3 contains 17 residues. V gave up 5 bases and J gave up 3 bases, with 20 bases separating them.

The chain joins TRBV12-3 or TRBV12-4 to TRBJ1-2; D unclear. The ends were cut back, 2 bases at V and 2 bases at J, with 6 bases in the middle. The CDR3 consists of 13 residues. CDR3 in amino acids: CASSLRKNYGYTF. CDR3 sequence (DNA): TGTGCCAGCAGTTTAAGGAAGAACTATGGCTACACCTTC.

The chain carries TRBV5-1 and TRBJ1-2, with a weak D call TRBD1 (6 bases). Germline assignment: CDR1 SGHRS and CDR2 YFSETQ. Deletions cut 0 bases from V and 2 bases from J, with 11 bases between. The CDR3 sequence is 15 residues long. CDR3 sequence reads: CASSLAEGGNYGYTF. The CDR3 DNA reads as TGCGCCAGCAGCTTGGCAGAGGGGGGAAACTATGGCTACACCTTC.

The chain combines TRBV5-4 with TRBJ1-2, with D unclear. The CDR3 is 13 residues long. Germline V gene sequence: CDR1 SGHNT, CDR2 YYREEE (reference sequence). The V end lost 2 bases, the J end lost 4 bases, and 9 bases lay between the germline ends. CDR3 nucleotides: TGTGCCAGCAGCTTCAGTGGGAGCTATGGCTACACCTTC. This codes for CASSFSGSYGYTF.

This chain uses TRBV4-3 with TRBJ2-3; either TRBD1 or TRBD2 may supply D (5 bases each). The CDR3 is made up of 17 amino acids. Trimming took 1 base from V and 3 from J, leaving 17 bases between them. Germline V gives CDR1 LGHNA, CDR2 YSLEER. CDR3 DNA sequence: TGCGCCAGCAGCCAAGGGTCGACTGGGTGGGGGACAGATACGCAGTATTTT. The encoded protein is CASSQGSTGWGTDTQYF.

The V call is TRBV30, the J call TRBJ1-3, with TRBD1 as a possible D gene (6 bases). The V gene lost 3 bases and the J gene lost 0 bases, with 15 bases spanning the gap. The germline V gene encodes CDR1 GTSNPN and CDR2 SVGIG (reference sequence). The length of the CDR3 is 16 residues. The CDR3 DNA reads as TGTGCCTGGAGCCGTCAGGGGTCCGTCTCTGGAAACACCATATATTTT. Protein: CAWSRQGSVSGNTIYF.

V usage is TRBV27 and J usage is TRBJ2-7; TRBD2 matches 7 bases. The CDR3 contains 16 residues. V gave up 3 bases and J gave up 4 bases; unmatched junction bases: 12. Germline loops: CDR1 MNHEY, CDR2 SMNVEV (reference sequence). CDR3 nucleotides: TGTGCCAGCAGTTTCGCCCAGCGGGGAGCCGCATACGAGCAGTACTTC. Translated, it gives CASSFAQRGAAYEQYF.

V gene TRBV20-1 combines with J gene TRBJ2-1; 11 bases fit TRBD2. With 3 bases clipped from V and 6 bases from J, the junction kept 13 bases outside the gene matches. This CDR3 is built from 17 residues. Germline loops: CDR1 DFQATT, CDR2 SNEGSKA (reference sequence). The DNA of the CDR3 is TGCAGTGCTAGTGCTCGGACTAGCGGGTCCGTCGGCAATGAGCAGTTCTTC. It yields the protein CSASARTSGSVGNEQFF.

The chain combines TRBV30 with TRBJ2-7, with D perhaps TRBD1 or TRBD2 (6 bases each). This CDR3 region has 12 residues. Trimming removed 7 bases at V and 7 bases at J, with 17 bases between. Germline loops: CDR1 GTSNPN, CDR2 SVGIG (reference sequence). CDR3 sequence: CASGAGTREQYF. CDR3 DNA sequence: TGTGCCTCGGGGGCAGGGACGAGGGAGCAGTACTTC.

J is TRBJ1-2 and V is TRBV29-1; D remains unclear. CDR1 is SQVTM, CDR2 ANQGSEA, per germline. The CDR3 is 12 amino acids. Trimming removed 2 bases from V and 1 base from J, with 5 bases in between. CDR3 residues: CSVELNNYGYTF. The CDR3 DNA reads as TGCAGCGTTGAACTGAATAACTATGGCTACACCTTC.

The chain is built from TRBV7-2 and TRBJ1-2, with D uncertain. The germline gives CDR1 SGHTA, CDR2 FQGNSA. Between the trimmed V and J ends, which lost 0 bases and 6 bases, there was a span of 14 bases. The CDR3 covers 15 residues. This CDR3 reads CASSLAGPGVDGYTF. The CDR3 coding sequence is TGTGCCAGCAGCTTAGCAGGTCCAGGAGTTGATGGCTACACCTTC. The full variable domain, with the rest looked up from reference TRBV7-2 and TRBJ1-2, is GAGVSQSPSNKVTEKGKDVELRCDPISGHTALYWYRQSLGQGLEFLIYFQGNSAPDKSGLPSDRFSAERTGGSVSTLTIQRTQQEDSAVYLCASSLAGPGVDGYTFGSGTRLTVV.

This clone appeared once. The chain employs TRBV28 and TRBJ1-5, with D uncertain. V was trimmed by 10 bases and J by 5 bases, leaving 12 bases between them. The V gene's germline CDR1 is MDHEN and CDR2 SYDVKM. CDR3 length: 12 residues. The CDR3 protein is CATLREDQPQHF. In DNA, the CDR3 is TGTGCCACCCTGAGGGAAGATCAGCCCCAGCATTTT.

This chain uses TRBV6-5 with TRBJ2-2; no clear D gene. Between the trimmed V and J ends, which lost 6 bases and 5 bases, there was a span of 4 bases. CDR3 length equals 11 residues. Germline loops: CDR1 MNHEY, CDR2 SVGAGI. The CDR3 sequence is CASRWTGELFF. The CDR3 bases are TGTGCCAGCAGATGGACCGGGGAGCTGTTTTTT.

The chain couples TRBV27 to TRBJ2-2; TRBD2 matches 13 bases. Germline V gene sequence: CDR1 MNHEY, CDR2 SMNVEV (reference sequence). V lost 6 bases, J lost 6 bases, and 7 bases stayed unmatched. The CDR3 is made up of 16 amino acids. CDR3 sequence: CASSTGTSGIPGELFF. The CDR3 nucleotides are TGTGCCAGCAGCACCGGGACTAGCGGGATTCCCGGGGAGCTGTTTTTT.

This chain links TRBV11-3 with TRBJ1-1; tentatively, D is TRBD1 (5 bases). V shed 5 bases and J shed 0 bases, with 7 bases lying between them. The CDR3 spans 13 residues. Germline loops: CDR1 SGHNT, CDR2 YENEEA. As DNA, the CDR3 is TGTGCCAGCAGCCGACAGATGAACACTGAAGCTTTCTTT. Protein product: CASSRQMNTEAFF.

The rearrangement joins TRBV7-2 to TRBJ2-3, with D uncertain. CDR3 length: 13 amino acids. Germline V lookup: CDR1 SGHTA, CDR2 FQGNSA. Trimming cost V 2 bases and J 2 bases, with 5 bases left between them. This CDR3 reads CASSLPTTDTQYF. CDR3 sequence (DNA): TGTGCCAGCAGCTTACCGACCACAGATACGCAGTATTTT.

The CDR3 protein is CASILGAYNEQFF. As DNA, the CDR3 is TGTGCCAGCATCCTAGGGGCCTACAATGAGCAGTTCTTC. The rearrangement uses TRBV12-3 or TRBV12-4 and TRBJ2-1; D is possibly TRBD1 (5 bases). The germline V and J ends were trimmed by 7 bases and 2 bases, with 9 bases remaining between them. This CDR3 contains 13 residues.

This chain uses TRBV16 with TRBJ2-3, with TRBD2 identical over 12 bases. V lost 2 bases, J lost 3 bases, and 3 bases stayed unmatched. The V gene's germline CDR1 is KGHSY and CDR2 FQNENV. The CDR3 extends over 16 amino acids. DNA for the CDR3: TGTGCCAGCAGCCAAGGACTAGCGGGACTTACAGATACGCAGTATTTT. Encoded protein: CASSQGLAGLTDTQYF. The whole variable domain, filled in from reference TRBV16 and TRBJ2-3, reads GEEVAQTPKHLVRGEGQKAKLYCAPIKGHSYVFWYQQVLKNEFKFLISFQNENVFDETGMPKERFSAKCLPNSPCSLEIQATKLEDSAVYFCASSQGLAGLTDTQYFGPGTRLTVL.

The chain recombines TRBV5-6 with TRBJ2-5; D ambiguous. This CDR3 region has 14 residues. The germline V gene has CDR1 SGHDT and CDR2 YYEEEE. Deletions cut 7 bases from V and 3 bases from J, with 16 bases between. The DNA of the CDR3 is TGTGCCAGCCACCCCCCGGACGGAAAAGAGACCCAGTACTTC. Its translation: CASHPPDGKETQYF.